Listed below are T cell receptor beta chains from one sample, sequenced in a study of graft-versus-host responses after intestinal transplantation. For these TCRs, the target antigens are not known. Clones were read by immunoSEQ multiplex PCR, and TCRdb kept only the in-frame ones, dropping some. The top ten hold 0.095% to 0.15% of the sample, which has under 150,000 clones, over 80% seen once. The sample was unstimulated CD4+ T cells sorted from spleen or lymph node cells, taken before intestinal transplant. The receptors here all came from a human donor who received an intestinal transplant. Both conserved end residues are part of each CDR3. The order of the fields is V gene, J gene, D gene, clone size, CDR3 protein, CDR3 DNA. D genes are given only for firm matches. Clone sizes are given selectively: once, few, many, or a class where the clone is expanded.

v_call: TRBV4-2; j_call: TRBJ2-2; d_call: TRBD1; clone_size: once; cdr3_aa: CASSPGQGNTGELFF; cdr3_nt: TGTGCCAGCAGCCCGGGACAGGGGAACACCGGGGAGCTGTTTTTT
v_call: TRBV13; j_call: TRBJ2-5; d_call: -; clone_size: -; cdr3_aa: CASSLGGFQETQYF; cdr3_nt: TGTGCCAGCAGCTTAGGCGGCTTCCAAGAGACCCAGTACTTC
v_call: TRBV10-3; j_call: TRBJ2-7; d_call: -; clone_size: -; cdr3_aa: CAISEVTSAYEQYF; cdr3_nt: TGTGCCATCAGTGAGGTTACTAGTGCCTACGAGCAGTACTTC
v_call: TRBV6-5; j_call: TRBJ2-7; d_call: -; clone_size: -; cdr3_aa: CASTTDKGEQYF; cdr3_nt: TGTGCCAGCACAACAGATAAAGGGGAGCAGTACTTC
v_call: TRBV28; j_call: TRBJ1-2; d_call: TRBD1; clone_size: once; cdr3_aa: CASSFAGRGNFIDGYTF; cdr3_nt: TGTGCCAGCAGTTTTGCCGGCAGGGGGAACTTTATTGATGGCTACACCTTC
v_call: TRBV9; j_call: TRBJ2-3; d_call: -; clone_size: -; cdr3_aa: CASSVLGGGTDTQYF; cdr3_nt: TGTGCCAGCAGCGTCCTGGGGGGAGGCACAGATACGCAGTATTTT
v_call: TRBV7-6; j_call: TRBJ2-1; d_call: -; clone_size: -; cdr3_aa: CASSQIGGYSYNEQFF; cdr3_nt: TGTGCCAGCAGTCAAATCGGGGGTTACTCCTACAATGAGCAGTTCTTC
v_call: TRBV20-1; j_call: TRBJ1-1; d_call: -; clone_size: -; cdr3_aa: CSARDGEAFF; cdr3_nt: TGCAGTGCTAGAGACGGTGAAGCTTTCTTT
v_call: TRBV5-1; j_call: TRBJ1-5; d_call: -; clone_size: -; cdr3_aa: CASSLTGGGQPQHF; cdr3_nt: TGCGCCAGCAGTCTGACCGGCGGGGGTCAGCCCCAGCATTTT
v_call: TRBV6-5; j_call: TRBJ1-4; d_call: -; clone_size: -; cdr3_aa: CASSYSRARNEKLFF; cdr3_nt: TGTGCCAGCAGTTACTCTAGGGCCCGCAATGAAAAACTGTTTTTT
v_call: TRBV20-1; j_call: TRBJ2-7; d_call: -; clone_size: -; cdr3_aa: CSASRTDEQYF; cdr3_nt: TGCAGTGCTAGTAGAACCGACGAGCAGTACTTC
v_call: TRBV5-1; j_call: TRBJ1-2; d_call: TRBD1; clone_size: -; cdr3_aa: CASSLRTGGDYGYTF; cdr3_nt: TGCGCCAGCAGCTTACGGACAGGGGGCGACTATGGCTACACCTTC
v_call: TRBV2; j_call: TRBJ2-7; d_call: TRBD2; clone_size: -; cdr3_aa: CASLLGRLAEEQYF; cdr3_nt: TGTGCCAGCCTTCTCGGTCGACTAGCGGAAGAGCAGTACTTC
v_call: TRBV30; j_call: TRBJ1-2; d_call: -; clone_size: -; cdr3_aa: CAWSEQGVHGYTF; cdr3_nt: TGTGCCTGGAGTGAGCAGGGAGTACATGGCTACACCTTC
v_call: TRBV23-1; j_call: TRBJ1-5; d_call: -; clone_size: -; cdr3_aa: CASSQSKRGRGFGLCDQPQHF; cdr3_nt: TGCGCCAGCAGTCAATCAAAAAGGGGAAGAGGGTTTGGTCTTTGCGATCAGCCCCAGCATTTT
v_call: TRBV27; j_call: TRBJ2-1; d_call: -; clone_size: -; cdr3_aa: CASNVLGSGTFHEQFF; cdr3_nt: TGTGCCAGCAACGTGCTGGGATCCGGTACTTTCCATGAGCAGTTCTTC
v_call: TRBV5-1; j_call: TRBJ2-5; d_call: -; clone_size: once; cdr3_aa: CASSLGPQETQYF; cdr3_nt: TGCGCCAGCAGCTTAGGTCCTCAAGAGACCCAGTACTTC
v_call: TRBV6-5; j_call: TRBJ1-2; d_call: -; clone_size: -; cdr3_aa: CASMGLKAYGYTF; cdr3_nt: TGTGCCAGCATGGGGTTGAAGGCCTATGGCTACACCTTC
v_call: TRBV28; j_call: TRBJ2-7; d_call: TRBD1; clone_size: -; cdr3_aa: CASSMDRGLYSGQYF; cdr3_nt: TGTGCCAGCAGTATGGACAGGGGGCTATATAGTGGGCAGTACTTC
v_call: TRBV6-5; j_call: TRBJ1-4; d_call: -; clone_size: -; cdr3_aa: CASSYGRANEKLFF; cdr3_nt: TGTGCCAGCAGTTACGGCAGGGCTAATGAAAAACTGTTTTTT
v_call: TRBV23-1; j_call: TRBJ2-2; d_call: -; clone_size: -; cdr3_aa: CASSQFEETPNTGELFF; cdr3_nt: TGCGCCAGCAGTCAATTCGAGGAGACCCCGAACACCGGGGAGCTGTTTTTT
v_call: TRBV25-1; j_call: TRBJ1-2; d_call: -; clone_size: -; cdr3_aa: CASSDPGRTYGYTF; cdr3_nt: TGTGCCAGCAGTGACCCCGGACGGACGTATGGCTACACCTTC
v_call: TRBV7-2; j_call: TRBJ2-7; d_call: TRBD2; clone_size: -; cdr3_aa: CASSLGGTSGYEQYF; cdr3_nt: TGTGCCAGCAGCTTAGGGGGGACTAGCGGGTACGAGCAGTACTTC
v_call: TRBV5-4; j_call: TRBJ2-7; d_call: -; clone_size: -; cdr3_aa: CASSSGGTGPYEQYF; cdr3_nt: TGTGCCAGCAGCTCGGGAGGGACAGGCCCTTACGAGCAGTACTTC
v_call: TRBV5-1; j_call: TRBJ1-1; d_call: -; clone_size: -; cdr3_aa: CASSLASGLNTEAFF; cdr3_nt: TGCGCCAGCAGCTTGGCATCAGGGCTGAACACTGAAGCTTTCTTT
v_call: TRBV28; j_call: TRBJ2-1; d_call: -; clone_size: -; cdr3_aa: CASSPGTNYNEQFF; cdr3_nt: TGTGCCAGCAGTCCCGGGACGAACTACAATGAGCAGTTCTTC
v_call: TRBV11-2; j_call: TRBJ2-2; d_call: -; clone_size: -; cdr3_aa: CASSLGVWGSSNTGELFF; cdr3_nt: TGTGCCAGCAGCTTAGGAGTCTGGGGGTCGTCGAACACCGGGGAGCTGTTTTTT
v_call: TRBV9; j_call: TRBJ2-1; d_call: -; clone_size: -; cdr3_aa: CASSVDLGSYNEQFF; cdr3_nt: TGTGCCAGCAGCGTAGACCTGGGGTCCTACAATGAGCAGTTCTTC
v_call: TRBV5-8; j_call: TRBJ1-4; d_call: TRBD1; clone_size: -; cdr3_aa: CASSWTGARKEKLFF; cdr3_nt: TGTGCCAGCAGCTGGACAGGGGCCCGAAAGGAAAAACTGTTTTTT